This paragraph reports one T cell receptor beta chain. No antigen is known for it. This record belongs to a study of cytotoxic CD8 clonotypes in ibrutinib-treated CLL. About the study: Partial responders around 24, complete 2; about 12 progressed and roughly 14 stayed in remission by median roughly 70 months.

The targeted sequencing depth was 1 in 200,000 to 1 in 1 million T cells. Sequencing was performed with immunoSEQ multiplex PCR; in TCRdb, only in-frame clones are kept and a portion is missing. The sample shows hundreds of thousands of clones, around four fifths of them seen only once. Findings and caveats of the study: A rise in clonality was seen at ibrutinib response, and a fall back toward baseline was seen at progression. Among the clonotypes, public ones were uncommon and contracted or held stable on treatment.

Losses at the gene ends were 2 bases for V and 4 bases for J; bases not matched to a gene: 4. CDR3 size: 14 residues. In germline, CDR1 is GTSNPN, CDR2 SVGIG (reference sequence). The material was PBMCs, obtained before ibrutinib treatment. The receptor comes from a human donor with chronic lymphocytic leukemia. The rearrangement uses TRBV30 and TRBJ1-2; 10 nucleotides align to TRBD1. For the CDR3, the DNA is TGTGCCTGGAGTACCGGGACAGGGGTCTATGGCTACACCTTC. Translation gives CAWSTGTGVYGYTF.